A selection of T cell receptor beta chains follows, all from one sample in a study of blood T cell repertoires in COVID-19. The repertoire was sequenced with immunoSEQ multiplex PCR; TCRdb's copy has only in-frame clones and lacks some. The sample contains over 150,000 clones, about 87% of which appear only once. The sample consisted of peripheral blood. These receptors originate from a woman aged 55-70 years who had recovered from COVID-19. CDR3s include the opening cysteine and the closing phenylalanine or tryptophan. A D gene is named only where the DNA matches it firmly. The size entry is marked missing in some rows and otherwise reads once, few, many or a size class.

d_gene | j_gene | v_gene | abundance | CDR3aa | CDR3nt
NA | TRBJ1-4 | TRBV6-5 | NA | CASSYPQGKLFF | TGTGCCAGCAGTTACCCCCAGGGAAAACTGTTTTTT
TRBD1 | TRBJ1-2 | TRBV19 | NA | CASSLGQVGGYTF | TGTGCCAGTAGTCTCGGACAGGTGGGCGGCTACACCTTC
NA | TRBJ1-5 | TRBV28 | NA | CASSLVPSGESNQPQHF | TGTGCCAGCAGTTTGGTCCCGTCCGGAGAAAGCAATCAGCCCCAGCATTTT
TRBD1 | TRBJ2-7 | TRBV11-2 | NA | CASRPSTGTYEQYF | TGTGCCAGCAGACCGTCGACAGGGACCTACGAGCAGTACTTC
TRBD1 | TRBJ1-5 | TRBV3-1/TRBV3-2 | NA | CASSQGTGFNQPQHF | TGTGCCAGCAGCCAAGGGACAGGTTTCAATCAGCCCCAGCATTTT
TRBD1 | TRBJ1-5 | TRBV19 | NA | CASSVPGQGFAQPQHF | TGTGCCAGTAGTGTCCCGGGACAGGGTTTTGCTCAGCCCCAGCATTTT
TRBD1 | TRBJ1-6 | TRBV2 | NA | CASRTSGTGSPLHF | TGTGCCAGCAGAACTAGTGGGACAGGGTCACCCCTCCACTTT
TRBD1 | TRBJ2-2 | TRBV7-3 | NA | CASSLSGQITGELFF | TGTGCCAGCAGCCTCTCGGGACAGATAACCGGGGAGCTGTTTTTT
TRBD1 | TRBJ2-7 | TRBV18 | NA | CASSPGQGIYEQYF | TGTGCCAGCTCACCGGGACAGGGTATCTACGAGCAGTACTTC
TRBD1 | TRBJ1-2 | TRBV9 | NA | CASSTSTGAGYTF | TGTGCCAGCAGCACCTCGACAGGGGCCGGCTACACCTTC
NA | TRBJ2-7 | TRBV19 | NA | CASSIDRNPSYEQYF | TGTGCCAGTAGTATTGACAGGAATCCCTCCTACGAGCAGTACTTC
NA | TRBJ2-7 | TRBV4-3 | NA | CASTQDYGQAYEQYF | TGCGCCAGCACTCAGGACTACGGGCAGGCCTACGAGCAGTACTTC
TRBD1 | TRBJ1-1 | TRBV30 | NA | CAWSRQGTTEAFF | TGTGCCTGGAGTCGACAGGGGACCACTGAAGCTTTCTTT
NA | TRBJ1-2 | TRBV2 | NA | CASSEALHPAGF | TGTGCCAGCAGTGAAGCGCTCCATCCCGCCGGTTTC
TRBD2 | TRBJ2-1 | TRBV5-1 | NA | CASSILAGGPGVF | TGCGCCAGCAGTATACTAGCGGGGGGGCCGGGTGTCTTC
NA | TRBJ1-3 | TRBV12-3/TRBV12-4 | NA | CASSLRQGNTIYF | TGTGCCAGCAGTTTAAGACAGGGAAACACCATATATTTT
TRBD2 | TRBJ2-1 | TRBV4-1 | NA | CASSQASGVGNEQFF | TGCGCCAGCAGCCAAGCTAGCGGGGTGGGAAATGAGCAGTTCTTC
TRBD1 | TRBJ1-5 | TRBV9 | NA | CASNPTGSGNQPQHF | TGTGCCAGCAACCCGACAGGGTCGGGCAATCAGCCCCAGCATTTT
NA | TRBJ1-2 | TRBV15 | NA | CATSRDGGGYTF | TGTGCCACCAGCAGAGATGGAGGGGGCTACACCTTC
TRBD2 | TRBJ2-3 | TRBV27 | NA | CASSSTSGGYTDTQYF | TGTGCCAGCAGTTCAACTAGCGGGGGGTACACAGATACGCAGTATTTT
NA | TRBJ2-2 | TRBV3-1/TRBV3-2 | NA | CASSSLGGELFF | TGTGCCAGCAGCTCCCTAGGCGGGGAGCTGTTTTTT
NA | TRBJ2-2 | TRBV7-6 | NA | CAGNKEGGELFF | TGTGCCGGAAATAAGGAGGGCGGGGAGCTGTTTTTT
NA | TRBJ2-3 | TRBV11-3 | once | CASSPFLGTQYF | TGTGCCAGCAGCCCCTTCCTCGGTACGCAGTATTTT